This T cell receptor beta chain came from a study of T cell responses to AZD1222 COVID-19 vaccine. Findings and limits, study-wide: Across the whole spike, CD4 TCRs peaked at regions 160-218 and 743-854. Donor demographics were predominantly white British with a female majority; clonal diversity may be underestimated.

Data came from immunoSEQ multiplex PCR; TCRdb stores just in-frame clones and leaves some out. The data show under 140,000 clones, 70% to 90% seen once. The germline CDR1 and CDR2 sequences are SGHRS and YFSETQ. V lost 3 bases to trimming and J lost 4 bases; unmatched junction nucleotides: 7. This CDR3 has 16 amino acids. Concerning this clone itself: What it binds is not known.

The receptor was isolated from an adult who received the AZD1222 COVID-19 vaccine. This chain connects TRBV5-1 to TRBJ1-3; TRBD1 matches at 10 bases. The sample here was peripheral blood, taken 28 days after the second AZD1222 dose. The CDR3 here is CASSWGQGRLGNTIYF. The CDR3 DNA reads TGCGCCAGCAGCTGGGGACAGGGGCGATTGGGAAACACCATATATTTT.